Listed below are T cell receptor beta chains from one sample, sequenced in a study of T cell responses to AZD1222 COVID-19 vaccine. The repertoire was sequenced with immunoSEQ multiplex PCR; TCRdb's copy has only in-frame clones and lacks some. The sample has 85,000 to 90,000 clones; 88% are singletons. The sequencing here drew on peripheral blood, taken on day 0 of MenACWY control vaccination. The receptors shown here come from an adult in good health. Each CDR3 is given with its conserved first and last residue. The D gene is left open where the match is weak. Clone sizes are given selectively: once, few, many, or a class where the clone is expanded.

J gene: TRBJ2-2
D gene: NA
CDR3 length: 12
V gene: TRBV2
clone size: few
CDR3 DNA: TGTGCCAGCAGTGAACCTCTCGGGGAGCTGTTTTTT
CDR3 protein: CASSEPLGELFF

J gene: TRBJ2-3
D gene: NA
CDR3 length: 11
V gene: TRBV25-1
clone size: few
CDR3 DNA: TGTGCCAGCGCCCAGGGGGATACGCAGTATTTT
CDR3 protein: CASAQGDTQYF

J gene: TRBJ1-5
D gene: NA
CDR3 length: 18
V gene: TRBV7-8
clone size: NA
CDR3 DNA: TGTGCCAGCAGCTTAGAGAAGGACCCCCGATATAGCAATCAGCCCCAGCATTTT
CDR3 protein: CASSLEKDPRYSNQPQHF

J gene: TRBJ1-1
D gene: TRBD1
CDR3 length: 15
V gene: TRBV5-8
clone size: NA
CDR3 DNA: TGTGCCAGCAGCTTACAGGGGGATTGGAACACTGAAGCTTTCTTT
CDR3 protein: CASSLQGDWNTEAFF

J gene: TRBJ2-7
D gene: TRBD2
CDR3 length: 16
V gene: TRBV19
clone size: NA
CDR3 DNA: TGTGCCAGTAGTATACTTGGCGGGGGGGCCCCGGACGAGCAGTACTTC
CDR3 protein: CASSILGGGAPDEQYF

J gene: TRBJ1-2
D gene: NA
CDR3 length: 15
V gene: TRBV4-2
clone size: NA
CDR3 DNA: TGTGCCAGCAGCCAAGATCTATTGCAGGACTATGGCTACACCTTC
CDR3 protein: CASSQDLLQDYGYTF

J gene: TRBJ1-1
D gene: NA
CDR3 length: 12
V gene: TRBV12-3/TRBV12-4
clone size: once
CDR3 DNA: TGTGCCAGCAGTAGGTTGAACACTGAAGCTTTCTTT
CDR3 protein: CASSRLNTEAFF

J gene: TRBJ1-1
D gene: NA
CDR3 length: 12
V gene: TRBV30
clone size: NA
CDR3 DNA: TGTGCCTGGAGGTCGGGGAACACTGAAGCTTTCTTT
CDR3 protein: CAWRSGNTEAFF

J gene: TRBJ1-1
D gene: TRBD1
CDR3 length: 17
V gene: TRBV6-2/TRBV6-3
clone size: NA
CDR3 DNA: TGTGCCAGCAGTCAGACAGGGGCGACTTTGGGGAACACTGAAGCTTTCTTT
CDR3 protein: CASSQTGATLGNTEAFF

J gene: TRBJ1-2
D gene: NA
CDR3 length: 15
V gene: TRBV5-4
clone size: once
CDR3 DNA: TGTGCCAGCAGCTTGGTGGGGAGGGGAAACTATGGCTACACCTTC
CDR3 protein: CASSLVGRGNYGYTF

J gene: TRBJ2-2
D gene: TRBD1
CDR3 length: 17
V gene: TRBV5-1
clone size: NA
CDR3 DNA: TGCGCCAGCAGCTTGTTCACAGACAGGGCAGGCACCGGGGAGCTGTTTTTT
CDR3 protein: CASSLFTDRAGTGELFF

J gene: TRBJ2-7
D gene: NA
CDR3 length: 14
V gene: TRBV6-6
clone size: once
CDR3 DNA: TGTGCCAGCAGCACAAAAGAGGTCAACTACGAGCAGTACTTC
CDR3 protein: CASSTKEVNYEQYF

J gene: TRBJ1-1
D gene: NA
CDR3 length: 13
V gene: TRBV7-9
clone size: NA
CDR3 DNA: TGTGCCAGCAGCTCGGGAGGCTGGGGTGAAGCTTTCTTT
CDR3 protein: CASSSGGWGEAFF

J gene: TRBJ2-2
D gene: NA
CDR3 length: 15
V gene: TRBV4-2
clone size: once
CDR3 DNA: TGTGCCAGCAGCCAAGAAAACACGAGGTACGGGGAGCTGTTTTTT
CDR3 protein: CASSQENTRYGELFF

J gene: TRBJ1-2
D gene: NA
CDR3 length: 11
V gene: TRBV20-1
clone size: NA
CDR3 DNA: TGCAGTGTGAGGCAGCCGTATGGCTACACCTTC
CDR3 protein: CSVRQPYGYTF

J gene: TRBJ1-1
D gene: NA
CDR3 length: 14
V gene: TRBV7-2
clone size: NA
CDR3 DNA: TGTGCCAGCAGCTTCGGAGGGGGGCGCACTGAAGCTTTCTTT
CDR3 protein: CASSFGGGRTEAFF

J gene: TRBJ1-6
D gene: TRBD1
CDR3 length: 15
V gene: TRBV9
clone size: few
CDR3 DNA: TGTGCCAGCAGCGTAGTGTCAGGGGGCGGTTCACCCCTCCACTTT
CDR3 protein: CASSVVSGGGSPLHF

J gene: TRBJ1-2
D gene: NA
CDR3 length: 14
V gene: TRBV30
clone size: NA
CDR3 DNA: TGTGCCTGGAGTGTCGGTGGACAGATTTATGGCTACACCTTC
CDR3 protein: CAWSVGGQIYGYTF

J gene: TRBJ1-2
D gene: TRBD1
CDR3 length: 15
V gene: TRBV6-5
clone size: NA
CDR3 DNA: TGTGCCAGCAGTTACCCTACGGGCAGGGGGAACCTCTACACCTTC
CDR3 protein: CASSYPTGRGNLYTF

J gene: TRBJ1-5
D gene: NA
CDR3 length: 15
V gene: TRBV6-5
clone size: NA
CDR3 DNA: TGTGCCAGCAGTCTAGGGCCAGGGGTTGATCAGCCCCAGCATTTT
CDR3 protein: CASSLGPGVDQPQHF

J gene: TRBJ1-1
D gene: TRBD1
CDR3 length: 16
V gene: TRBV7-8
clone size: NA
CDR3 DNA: TGTGCCAGCAGCTACTATGTCGGGGACAGGGTTCGTGAGGCTTTCTTT
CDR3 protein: CASSYYVGDRVREAFF

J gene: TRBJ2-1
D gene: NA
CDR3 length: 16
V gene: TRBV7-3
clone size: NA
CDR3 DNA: TGTGCCAGCAGCCCCACCCCGGGACTCTCTCACAATGAGCAGTTCTTC
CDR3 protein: CASSPTPGLSHNEQFF

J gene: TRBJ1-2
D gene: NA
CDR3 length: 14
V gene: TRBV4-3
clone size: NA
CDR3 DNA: TGCGCCAGCAGCCAAGATGAGGGTCCCTATGGCTACACCTTC
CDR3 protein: CASSQDEGPYGYTF

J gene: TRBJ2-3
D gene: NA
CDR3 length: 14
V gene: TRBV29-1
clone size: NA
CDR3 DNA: TGCAGCGTTGTGCGAACAGGCAGCACAGATACGCAGTATTTT
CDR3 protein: CSVVRTGSTDTQYF

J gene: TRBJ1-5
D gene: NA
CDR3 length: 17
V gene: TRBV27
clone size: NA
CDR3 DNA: TGTGCCAGCAGTCCCTGGACTGAAAGTACTAGCAATCAGCCCCAGCATTTT
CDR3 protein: CASSPWTESTSNQPQHF

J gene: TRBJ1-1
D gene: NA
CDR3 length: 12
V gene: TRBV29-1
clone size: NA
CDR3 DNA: TGCAGCGGCCTTCTCGGAGGAACTGAAGCTTTCTTT
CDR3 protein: CSGLLGGTEAFF

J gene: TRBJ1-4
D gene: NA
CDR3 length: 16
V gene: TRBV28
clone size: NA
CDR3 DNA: TGTGCCAGCAGCCTGGGGACCGCCTTTAACATTCGAAAACTGTTTTTT
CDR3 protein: CASSLGTAFNIRKLFF

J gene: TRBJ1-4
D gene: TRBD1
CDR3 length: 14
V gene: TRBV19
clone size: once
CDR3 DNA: TGTGCCAGTAGGACGACAGGGGGCGGCGAAAAACTGTTTTTT
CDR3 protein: CASRTTGGGEKLFF

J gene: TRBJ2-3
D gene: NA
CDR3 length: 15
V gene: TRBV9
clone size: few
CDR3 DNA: TGTGCCATCAACCCGGGGGCTCCCAGAGCAGATACGCAGTATTTT
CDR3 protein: CAINPGAPRADTQYF

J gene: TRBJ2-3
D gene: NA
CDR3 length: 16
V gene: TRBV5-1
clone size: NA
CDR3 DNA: TGCGCCAGCAGCAGAAACCTAGATCTTAGCACAGATACGCAGTATTTT
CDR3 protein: CASSRNLDLSTDTQYF

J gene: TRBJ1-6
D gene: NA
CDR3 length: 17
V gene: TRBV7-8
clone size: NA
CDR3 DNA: TGTGCCAGCACCCTAGGGGCGGAGAGCTCCTATAATTCACCCCTCCACTTT
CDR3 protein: CASTLGAESSYNSPLHF

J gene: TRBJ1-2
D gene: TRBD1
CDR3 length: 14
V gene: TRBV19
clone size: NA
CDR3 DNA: TGTGCCAGTAGTATCGGACAGGGAGGGGATGGCTACACCTTC
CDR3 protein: CASSIGQGGDGYTF

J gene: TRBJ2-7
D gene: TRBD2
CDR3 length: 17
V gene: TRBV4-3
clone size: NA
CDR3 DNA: TGCGCCAGCAGCCAAGAACTAGCGGGGGCCATGTTCTACGAGCAGTACTTC
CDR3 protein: CASSQELAGAMFYEQYF

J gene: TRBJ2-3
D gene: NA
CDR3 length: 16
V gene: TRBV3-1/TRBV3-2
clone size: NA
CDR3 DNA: TGTGCCAGCAGCCAAGATCAGTGGGGGCCCCCAGATACGCAGTATTTT
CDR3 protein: CASSQDQWGPPDTQYF

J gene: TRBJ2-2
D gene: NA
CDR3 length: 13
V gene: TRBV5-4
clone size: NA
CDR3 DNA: TGTGCCAGCAGCTCAACGAACACCGGGGAGCTGTTTTTT
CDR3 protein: CASSSTNTGELFF

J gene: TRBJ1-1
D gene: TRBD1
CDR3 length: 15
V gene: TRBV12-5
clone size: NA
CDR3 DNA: TGTGCTAGTGGTCGGGACTACAGGGGCGGGACTGAAGCTTTCTTT
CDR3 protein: CASGRDYRGGTEAFF

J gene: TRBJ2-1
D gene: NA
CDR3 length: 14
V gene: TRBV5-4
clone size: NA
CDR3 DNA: TGTGCCAGCAGCTTGAGCGTGGAGCGCAATGAGCAGTTCTTC
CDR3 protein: CASSLSVERNEQFF

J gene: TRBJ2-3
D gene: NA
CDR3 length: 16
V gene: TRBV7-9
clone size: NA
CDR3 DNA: TGTGCCAGCGCAGTCGGTGTCCAAGCGGGTACAGATACGCAGTATTTT
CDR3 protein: CASAVGVQAGTDTQYF

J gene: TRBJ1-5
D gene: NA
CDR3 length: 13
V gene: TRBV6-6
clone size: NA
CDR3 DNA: TGTGCCACCCGACGTGGTAGCAATCAGCCCCAGCATTTT
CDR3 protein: CATRRGSNQPQHF

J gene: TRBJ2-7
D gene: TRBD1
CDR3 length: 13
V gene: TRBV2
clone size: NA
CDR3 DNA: TGTGCCAGCGGACAGGGGAATAACTACGAGCAGTACTTC
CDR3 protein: CASGQGNNYEQYF

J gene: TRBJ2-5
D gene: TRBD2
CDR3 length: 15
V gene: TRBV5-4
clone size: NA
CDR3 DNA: TGTGCCAGCAGCTTGGGACTAGCGGGACAAGAGACCCAGTACTTC
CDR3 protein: CASSLGLAGQETQYF

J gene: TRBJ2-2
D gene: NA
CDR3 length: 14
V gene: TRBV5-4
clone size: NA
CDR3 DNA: TGTGCCAGCAGCTTGGAGCAGATCACCGGGGAGCTGTTTTTT
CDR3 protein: CASSLEQITGELFF

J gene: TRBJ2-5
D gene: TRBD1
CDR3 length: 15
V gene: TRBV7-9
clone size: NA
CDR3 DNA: TGTGCCAGCAGCCCCACAGGGGCGGTAGGAGAGACCCAGTACTTC
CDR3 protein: CASSPTGAVGETQYF

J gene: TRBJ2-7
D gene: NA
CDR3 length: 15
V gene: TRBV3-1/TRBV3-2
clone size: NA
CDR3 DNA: TGTGCCAGCAGCCAAGATGCGACAGCCTCCTACGAGCAGTACTTC
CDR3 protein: CASSQDATASYEQYF

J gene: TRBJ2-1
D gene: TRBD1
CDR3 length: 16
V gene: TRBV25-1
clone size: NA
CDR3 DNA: TGTGCCAGCAGTGGGGGGACAGTAAAGGCCTACAATGAGCAGTTCTTC
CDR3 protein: CASSGGTVKAYNEQFF

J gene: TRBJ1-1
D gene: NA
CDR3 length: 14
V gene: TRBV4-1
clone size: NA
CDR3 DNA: TGCGCCAGCAGCCAAGATCAGGGGCATACTGAAGCTTTCTTT
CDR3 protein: CASSQDQGHTEAFF